The 14 T cell receptor beta chains below were found in one sample sequenced in a study of molecular identifiers for immune sequencing clone quantification. One entry per CDR3 protein, called by TCRdb with MiXCR from the PCR reads. The data contain about 510,000 distinct CDR3 sequences, roughly 23% of them singletons. The sample comprised naive CD8+ T cells from blood, with Jurkat cell RNA spiked in. The sample's subset: FACS-sorted CD8+CD4-CCR7+CD45RA+ naive T cells. These receptors all come from a human donor in good health. Some libraries in this study had Jurkat cell RNA spiked in.

This clonotype was recorded many times. This chain uses TRBV7-9 with TRBJ2-5; weak D call: TRBD2 (6 bases). CDR3 length: 13 amino acids. V was pared by 8 bases and J by 2 bases, with 12 bases between. Germline V gene sequence: CDR1 SEHNR, CDR2 FQNEAQ (reference sequence). In DNA, the CDR3 is TGTGCCAGCCATGGACTATTACAAGAGACCCAGTACTTC. It specifies CASHGLLQETQYF.

Of note for this clonotype: The junction departs from the called germline gene at one end, perhaps through a read error. The J gene is TRBJ2-3, the V gene TRBV6-2 or TRBV6-3; TRBD2 is a possible D gene (5 bases). CDR3 length equals 13 residues. Germline V lookup: CDR1 MNHEY, CDR2 SVGEGT. CDR3 in amino acids: CVSSSGSTDTQYF. CDR3 bases: TGTGTCAGCAGTTCGGGGAGCACAGATACGCAGTATTTT.

This clonotype came up a few times. The chain is built from TRBV4-1 and TRBJ1-1; no clear D. The CDR3 covers 15 residues. Germline CDR1 is MGHRA and CDR2 is YSYEKL. V was pared by 0 bases and J by 0 bases, with 8 bases between. The CDR3 DNA follows: TGCGCCAGCAGCCAAGATATCGGGGTGAACACTGAAGCTTTCTTT. Its translation: CASSQDIGVNTEAFF.

Regarding this clonotype: A much larger clone lies one base from this, so it may be a read error. J is TRBJ1-1 and V is TRBV5-1; no clear D. The CDR3 is 14 amino acids. Germline-derived CDR1 and CDR2 are SGHRS and YFSETQ. CDR3 amino acids: CASSSSGMNTEALF. CDR3 coding DNA: TGCGCCAGCAGCTCGTCAGGAATGAACACTGAAGCTCTCTTT.

CDR3 DNA sequence: TGCGCCAGCAGCCAAGGTAGAGGCTCTGGAAACACCATATATTTT. Amino acid sequence: CASSQGRGSGNTIYF. The rearrangement uses TRBV4-3 and TRBJ1-3; D is ambiguous. V dropped 1 base and J dropped 0 bases, with 7 bases sitting between them. CDR3 length: 15 amino acids. CDR1 and CDR2 (germline): LGHNA, YSLEER.

Ten or more counts support this clonotype. The chain joins TRBV12-3 or TRBV12-4 to TRBJ1-5; 8 bases fit TRBD1. The CDR3 spans 14 residues. The ends lost 5 bases at V and 4 bases at J; junction bases unmatched: 4. Written as DNA, the CDR3 is TGTGCCAGCAGTACAGGACAGGGAAATCAGCCCCAGCATTTT. Amino acid sequence: CASSTGQGNQPQHF.

There are many counts of this clonotype. This chain uses TRBV7-9 with TRBJ2-3; tentatively, D is TRBD1 (7 bases). The CDR3 covers 16 residues. Germline V CDR1 and CDR2: SEHNR, FQNEAQ (reference sequence). The ends were cut back, 2 bases at V and 0 bases at J, with 12 bases in the middle. CDR3 DNA sequence: TGTGCCAGCAGCTTAAGCGCAGGGGGGAGCACAGATACGCAGTATTTT. It yields the protein CASSLSAGGSTDTQYF.

The chain recombines TRBV20-1 with TRBJ1-5; 8 bases match TRBD1. Germline trimming cut 5 bases from V and 9 bases from J; bases unmatched to any gene: 12. This CDR3 contains 14 residues. Germline lookup yields CDR1 DFQATT and CDR2 SNEGSKA (reference sequence). DNA for the CDR3: TGCAGTGCTGATAGACAGGGGCAAGGTCGGCCCCAGCATTTT. Translation: CSADRQGQGRPQHF.

The chain recombines TRBV9 with TRBJ2-7; 8 nucleotides match TRBD2. Germline trimming cut 7 bases from V and 7 bases from J; bases unmatched to any gene: 13. The germline V gene has CDR1 SGDLS and CDR2 YYNGEE. There are 14 residues in the CDR3. The CDR3 region has the DNA TGTGCCAGCCGGGGGGGGGGGGGGGGGGCAGAGCAGTACTTC. It yields the protein CASRGGGGGAEQYF.

This clonotype was counted ten times or more. The chain recombines TRBV4-3 with TRBJ2-7; D gene uncertain. The CDR3 covers 13 residues. Trimming pared 2 bases from V and 3 bases from J, leaving 8 bases between. CDR1 and CDR2 (germline): LGHNA, YSLEER. The CDR3 here is CASSQFNGYEQYF. The CDR3 nucleotides read TGCGCCAGCAGCCAATTTAACGGCTACGAGCAGTACTTC.

This clonotype was seen ten or more times. V usage is TRBV28 and J usage is TRBJ1-4, with D possibly TRBD1 on 6 matching bases. The germline gives CDR1 MDHEN, CDR2 SYDVKM. V was clipped by 10 bases and J by 7 bases, with 19 bases between them. The CDR3 length is 14 residues. The DNA for the CDR3 is TGTGCCACCCTGGGGGGGGCGCACGGTGAAAAACTGTTTTTT. Protein: CATLGGAHGEKLFF.

V is TRBV12-3 or TRBV12-4 and J is TRBJ2-7; 9 bases line up with TRBD1. The CDR3 sequence is 15 residues long. The J segment lost 5 bases and the V segment lost 4 bases, leaving 9 bases of the junction unmatched. The CDR3 DNA reads as TGTGCCAGCAGTTCACTTGGGACAGGGATCCACGAGCAGTACTTC. It yields the protein CASSSLGTGIHEQYF.

This chain joins TRBV7-9 and TRBJ2-1; TRBD2 matches at 7 bases. The CDR3 spans 17 residues. V was clipped by 4 bases and J by 6 bases; unmatched bases: 15. Germline values: CDR1 SEHNR, CDR2 FQNEAQ (reference sequence). This CDR3 is CASSSSWGGPAPNEQFF. The CDR3 nucleotides read TGTGCCAGCAGCTCCTCATGGGGAGGGCCGGCTCCCAATGAGCAGTTCTTC.

Comment on this clonotype: In this CDR3 the conserved last residue, phenylalanine or tryptophan, is missing, so a read error is likely. The chain recombines TRBV27 with TRBJ1-1, with 11 positions matching TRBD1. The CDR3 totals 17 residues. Germline V lookup: CDR1 MNHEY, CDR2 SMNVEV (reference sequence). V lost 0 bases, J lost 6 bases, and 9 bases stayed unmatched. The CDR3 nucleotides are TGTGCCAGCAGTTTATCAGGGACAGGGGGTTTTGCGGCTGAAGCTTTCTCT. Protein product: CASSLSGTGGFAAEAFS.